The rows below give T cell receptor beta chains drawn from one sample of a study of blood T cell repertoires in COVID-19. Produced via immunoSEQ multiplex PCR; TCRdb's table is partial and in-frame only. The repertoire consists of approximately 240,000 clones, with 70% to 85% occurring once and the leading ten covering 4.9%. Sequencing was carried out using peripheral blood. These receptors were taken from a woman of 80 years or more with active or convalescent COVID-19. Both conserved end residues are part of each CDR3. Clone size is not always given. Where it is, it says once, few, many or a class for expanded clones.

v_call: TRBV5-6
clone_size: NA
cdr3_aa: CASSWTGEPYGYTF

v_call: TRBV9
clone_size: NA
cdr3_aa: CASSVIPTAYTEAFF

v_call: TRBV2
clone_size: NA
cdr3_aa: CASSEAQGARSYGYTF

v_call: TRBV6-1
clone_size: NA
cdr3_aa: CASSEDGRGGYTF

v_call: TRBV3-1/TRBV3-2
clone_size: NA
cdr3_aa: CASRDRDNTDTQYF

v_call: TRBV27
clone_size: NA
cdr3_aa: CASASNPSRDRVGNEKLFF

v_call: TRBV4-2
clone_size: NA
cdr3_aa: CASSQDWASGGMLETQYF

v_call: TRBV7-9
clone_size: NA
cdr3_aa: CASSLRRGPTNEKLFF

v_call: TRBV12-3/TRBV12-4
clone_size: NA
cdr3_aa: CASSFEGTYEQYF

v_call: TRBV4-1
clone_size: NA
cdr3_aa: CASTVGQGIDTQYF

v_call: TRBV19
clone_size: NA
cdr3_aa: CATRGGYGYTF

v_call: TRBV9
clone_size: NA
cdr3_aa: CASSARTSEDTQYF

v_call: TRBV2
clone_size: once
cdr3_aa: CASKSSGFPSSYNEQFF

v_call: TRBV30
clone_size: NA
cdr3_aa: CAWRTENYEQYF

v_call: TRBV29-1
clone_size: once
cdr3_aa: CSGWGGEDYGYTF

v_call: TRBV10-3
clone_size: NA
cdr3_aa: CAISDTSGTGINEQFF

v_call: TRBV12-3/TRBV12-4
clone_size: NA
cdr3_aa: CASTRDFIDGQFF

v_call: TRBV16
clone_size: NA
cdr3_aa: CASSQSSRTLYGYTF

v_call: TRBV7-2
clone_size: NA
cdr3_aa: CASSRQGPKISYNSPLHF

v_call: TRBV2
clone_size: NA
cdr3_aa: CASSGAVGTEAFF

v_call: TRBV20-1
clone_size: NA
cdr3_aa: CSASYDAASSYEQYF

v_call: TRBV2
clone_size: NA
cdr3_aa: CASNRQTNQPQHF

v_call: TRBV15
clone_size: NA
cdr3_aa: CATSRAAGTGIGSYEQYF

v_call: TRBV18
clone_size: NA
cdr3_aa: CASSPGRQEAFF

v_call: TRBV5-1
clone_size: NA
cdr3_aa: CASSLAGYANEQFF

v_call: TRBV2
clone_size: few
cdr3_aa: CASSTGDYGYTF

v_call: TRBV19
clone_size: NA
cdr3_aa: CASSIGGISRNEQFF

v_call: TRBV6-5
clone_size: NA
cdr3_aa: CASSSGVTGANVLTF

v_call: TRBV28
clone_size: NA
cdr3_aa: CASSLLTSGGKQETQYF

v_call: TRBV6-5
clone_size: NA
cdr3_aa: CASSSGTGQETQYF

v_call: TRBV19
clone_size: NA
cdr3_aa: CASSTTGRDEQFF

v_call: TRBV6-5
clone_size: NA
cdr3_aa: CASSYSYTQNTEAFF

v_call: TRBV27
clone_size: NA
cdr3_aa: CASSFGVGNTEAFF

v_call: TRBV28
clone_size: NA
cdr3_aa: CASSLGRNYGYTF

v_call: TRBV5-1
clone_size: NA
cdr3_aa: CASYAQGVTEAFF

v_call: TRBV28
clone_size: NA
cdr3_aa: CASTADKGFGNQPQHF

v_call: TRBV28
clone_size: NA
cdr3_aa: CASSIVDTQYF

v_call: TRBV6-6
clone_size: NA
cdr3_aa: CASSYQGGGQPQHF

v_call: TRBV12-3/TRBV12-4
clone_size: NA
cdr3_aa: CASQITRGTEAFF

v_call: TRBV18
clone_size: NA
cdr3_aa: CASSPRADLIHEQYF

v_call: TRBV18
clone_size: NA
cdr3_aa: CASSTRQGPHYNEQFF

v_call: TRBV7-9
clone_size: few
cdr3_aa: CASSSTGNTEAFF

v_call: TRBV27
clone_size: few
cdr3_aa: CASSLVGRDQPQHF

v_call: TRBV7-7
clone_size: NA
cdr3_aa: CASSLGADQPQHF

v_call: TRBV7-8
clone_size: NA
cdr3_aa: CASSLSSGQTSTLYEQYF

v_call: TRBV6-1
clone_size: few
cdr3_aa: CASSERPNTEAFF

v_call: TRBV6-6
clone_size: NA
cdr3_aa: CASSSRTGGNTIYF

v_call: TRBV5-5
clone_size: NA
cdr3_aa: CASSPDPTSRSYEQYF

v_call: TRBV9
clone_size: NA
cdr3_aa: CASSGASGRGRGYTF

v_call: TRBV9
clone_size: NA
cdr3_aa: CASSVTPGTGGSYEQYF

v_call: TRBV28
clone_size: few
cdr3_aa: CASSPFTKNGQPQHF

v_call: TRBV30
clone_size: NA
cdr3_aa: CAWSRTSGYIYNEQFF

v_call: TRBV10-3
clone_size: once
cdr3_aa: CAISESPSGGHQETQYF

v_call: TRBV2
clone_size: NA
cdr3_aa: CASRGRGDNSPLHF

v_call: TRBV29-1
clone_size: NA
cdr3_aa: CSVGADAGQPQHF

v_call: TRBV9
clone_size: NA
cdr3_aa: CASSVGTATIETQYF

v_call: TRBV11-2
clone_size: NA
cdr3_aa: CASSLDHNYGYTF

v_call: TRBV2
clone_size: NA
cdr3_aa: CASSLRGEQYF

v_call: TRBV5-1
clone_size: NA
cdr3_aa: CASSPFDRGNEQFF

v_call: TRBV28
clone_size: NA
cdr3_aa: CASSLGLGGQGGSYTF